Listed here are 28 T cell receptor beta chains from one sample, sequenced in a study of T cell repertoires in aging, cancer and after chemotherapy. A mixed TRB-A/B primer pool amplified rearranged TRB by multiplex touch-down PCR. Via MiXCR, TCRdb re-called the multiplex PCR reads, giving one row per CDR3 protein. The sample lists about 2,400 distinct CDR3 sequences, about a quarter occurring once. Amplification of TCR beta used genomic DNA extracted from peripheral blood. Sequences were obtained from blood. These TCRs come from a human donor in good health.

This clonotype rates as medium-sized (0.01 to 0.1%). The chain has TRBV7-2 and TRBJ2-1; 8 nucleotides line up with TRBD1. This CDR3 contains 14 residues. Germline CDR1 is SGHTA and CDR2 is FQGNSA. J gave up 9 bases and V 3 bases, and 7 bases lay outside the gene matches. The CDR3 DNA sequence: TGTGCCAGCAGCTTCCAGGGGGCCCCCAGTGAGCAGTTCTTC. It encodes CASSFQGAPSEQFF.

This clonotype is large by share. The chain recombines TRBV19 with TRBJ1-2; possible D gene TRBD1, 5 bases. The CDR3 is 15 residues long. V gave up 6 bases and J gave up 7 bases, with 21 bases separating them. The germline gives CDR1 LNHDA, CDR2 SQIVND (reference sequence). CDR3 in amino acids: CASSSTRRDLGGYTF. The CDR3 coding sequence is TGTGCCAGTAGCTCGACCCGCAGGGATCTTGGTGGCTACACCTTC.

About this clonotype itself: A much larger clone is a single base away; this may be a read error. The chain combines TRBV7-9 with TRBJ2-1, with D perhaps matching TRBD1 (5 bases). There are 13 residues in the CDR3. V shed 1 base and J shed 10 bases, with 11 bases lying between them. Germline V CDR1 and CDR2: SEHNR, FQNEAQ (reference sequence). The CDR3 nucleotides read TGTGCCAGCAGCTTAGGGGTGGGGCAGGAGCAGTTCTTC. It specifies CASSLGVGQEQFF.

The rearrangement links TRBV9 to TRBJ2-5; TRBD2 matches at 9 bases. J lost 1 base, V lost 2 bases, and 3 bases had no gene match. This CDR3 spans 15 amino acids. The germline gives CDR1 SGDLS, CDR2 YYNGEE. The CDR3 DNA sequence: TGTGCCAGCAGCGTGTCTAGCGGGGCCCAAGAGACCCAGTACTTC. Amino acid sequence: CASSVSSGAQETQYF.

This clonotype has a single count. The chain carries TRBV5-1 and TRBJ2-5, with TRBD2 as a possible D gene (6 bases). The V gene's germline CDR1 is SGHRS and CDR2 YFSETQ. This CDR3 is 15 amino acids long. The V and J ends lost 4 bases and 1 base respectively, with 14 bases between them. CDR3 in amino acids: CASSTGGGFQETQYF. For the CDR3, the DNA is TGCGCCAGCAGCACGGGTGGGGGGTTCCAAGAGACCCAGTACTTC. Complete variable domain (other parts from reference TRBV5-1 and TRBJ2-5): KAGVTQTPRYLIKTRGQQVTLSCSPISGHRSVSWYQQTPGQGLQFLFEYFSETQRNKGNFPGRFSGRQFSNSRSEMNVSTLELGDSALYLCASSTGGGFQETQYFGPGTRLLVL.

This clonotype was found once. This rearrangement joins TRBV6-2 or TRBV6-3 to TRBJ2-7; the match to TRBD2 covers 11 bases. J lost 4 bases, V lost 4 bases, and 6 bases had no gene match. The CDR3 consists of 15 residues. CDR1 and CDR2 (germline): MNHEY, SVGEGT. The CDR3 is CASSSLAGGEYEQYF. The DNA of the CDR3 is TGTGCCAGCAGTTCGCTAGCGGGGGGCGAGTACGAGCAGTACTTC.

V is TRBV12-1 and J is TRBJ2-7; the listed D gene, TRBD1, was not tested against the DNA. TRBV12-1 is a pseudogene. This CDR3 contains 15 residues. The CDR3: CASSRRQGTAYEQYF. As DNA, the CDR3 is TGTGCCAGCAGCCGTAGACAGGGGACCGCCTACGAGCAGTACTTC.

The V gene is TRBV7-2, the J gene TRBJ2-3, with TRBD2 identical over 7 bases. Germline CDR1 is SGHTA and CDR2 is FQGNSA. This CDR3 comprises 15 residues. The trim removed 7 bases at V and 2 bases at J, leaving 9 bases unmatched. The CDR3 nucleotides are TGTGCCAGCATCCACCGCCTAGCGGTCACAGATACGCAGTATTTT. This gives the protein CASIHRLAVTDTQYF.

By sample share, this clonotype is large (0.1 to 1%). The chain has TRBV30 and TRBJ1-4; 8 positions agree with TRBD1. This CDR3 comprises 12 residues. Germline V gene sequence: CDR1 GTSNPN, CDR2 SVGIG (reference sequence). V lost 8 bases to trimming and J lost 5 bases; unmatched junction nucleotides: 4. Here the CDR3 reads CAGQGRNEKLFF. The CDR3 DNA reads as TGTGCCGGACAGGGTAGGAATGAAAAACTGTTTTTT.

By share of the sample, this clonotype is medium-sized (0.01 to 0.1%). The chain is built from TRBV6-6 and TRBJ1-3; D might be TRBD1 (5 bases). CDR3 length equals 16 residues. With 2 bases removed from V and 3 bases from J, the gap between germline ends came to 14 bases. CDR1 MNHNY and CDR2 SVGAGI come from the germline V gene (reference sequence). CDR3 loop: CASSYPLAGSGNTIYF. The CDR3 DNA sequence: TGTGCCAGCAGTTACCCCCTTGCAGGGAGTGGAAACACCATATATTTT.

This clonotype is termed medium-sized. This rearrangement joins TRBV12-3 or TRBV12-4 to TRBJ2-5, with 11 bases identical to TRBD2. V lost 5 bases to trimming and J lost 5 bases; unmatched junction nucleotides: 4. This CDR3 spans 14 amino acids. The CDR3, as DNA: TGTGCCAGCAGTGATAGCGGGGGGGCGGAGACCCAGTACTTC. This gives the protein CASSDSGGAETQYF.

By its share, this clonotype is large. The chain has TRBV30 and TRBJ2-7, with D uncertain. Germline assignment: CDR1 GTSNPN and CDR2 SVGIG (reference sequence). V lost 2 bases and J lost 0, with 5 bases in between. The CDR3 is made up of 12 amino acids. The CDR3 loop reads CAWSRDSYEQYF. CDR3 DNA sequence: TGTGCCTGGAGTAGGGACTCCTACGAGCAGTACTTC.

This clonotype is classed as medium-sized (0.01 to 0.1%). The chain recombines TRBV6-2 or TRBV6-3 with TRBJ1-6; 8 bases line up with TRBD1. There are 14 residues in the CDR3. Germline CDR1 and CDR2: MNHEY and SVGEGT. The junction had 1 base not matched to a gene; V was cut back by 2 bases and J by 7 bases. DNA for the CDR3: TGTGCCAGCAGTTACGGGACAGGAAATTCACCCCTCCACTTT. This gives the protein CASSYGTGNSPLHF.

This clonotype is deemed medium-sized (0.01 to 0.1%). CDR3 protein: CASSQDRALAKNIQYF. CDR3 DNA: TGCGCCAGCAGCCAAGATAGGGCGTTAGCCAAAAACATTCAGTACTTC. The gene calls are TRBV4-3 and TRBJ2-4; D not certain. Germline CDR1 and CDR2: LGHNA and YSLEER. V lost 0 bases and J lost 0, with 9 bases in between. This CDR3 contains 16 residues.

This clonotype ranks as medium-sized. This chain uses TRBV28 with TRBJ1-4; 9 nucleotides align to TRBD1. CDR3 length: 15 amino acids. V gave up 3 bases and J gave up 8 bases; unmatched junction bases: 7. CDR1 and CDR2 from the germline V gene are MDHEN and SYDVKM. CDR3 in DNA: TGTGCCAGCAGTTTGGTGGACAGGGGTGGGGAAAAACTGTTTTTT. Residues: CASSLVDRGGEKLFF.

The chain employs TRBV5-1 and TRBJ2-5; perhaps TRBD2 as D (5 bases). V lost 0 bases to trimming and J lost 5 bases, with 11 bases between them. CDR1 is SGHRS, CDR2 YFSETQ, per germline. The CDR3 runs 14 residues. CDR3 DNA sequence: TGCGCCAGCAGCTTGGGAGGGTTAGGGGAGACCCAGTACTTC. Its translation is CASSLGGLGETQYF.

By sample share, this clonotype is medium-sized. The rearrangement joins TRBV7-2 to TRBJ2-1, with D tentatively TRBD2 (6 bases). Germline CDR1 and CDR2: SGHTA and FQGNSA. The CDR3 loop spans 13 amino acids. Trimming took off 2 bases at V and 9 bases at J, with 11 bases between the two ends. CDR3 amino acids: CASSLREKGEQFF. The DNA of the CDR3 is TGTGCCAGCAGCTTACGGGAGAAGGGTGAGCAGTTCTTC.

The chain links TRBV6-2 or TRBV6-3 to TRBJ2-7, with a weak D call TRBD2 (7 bases). The ends were cut back, 5 bases at V and 6 bases at J, with 17 bases in the middle. This CDR3 is 14 amino acids long. Germline CDR1 MNHEY, CDR2 SVGEGT. The CDR3 loop is CASSPRVGGPEQYF. For the CDR3, the DNA is TGTGCCAGCAGTCCCAGAGTGGGGGGGCCCGAGCAGTACTTC.

This chain connects TRBV5-4 to TRBJ2-1, with TRBD1 matching 8 bases. Germline-derived CDR1 and CDR2 are SGHNT and YYREEE (reference sequence). With 4 bases clipped from V and 10 bases from J, the junction kept 13 bases outside the gene matches. The CDR3 has 15 residues. CDR3: CASSPGQVGVREQFF. CDR3 nucleotide sequence: TGTGCCAGCAGCCCGGGACAGGTAGGAGTCCGGGAGCAGTTCTTC.

By sample share, this clonotype is large. The CDR3 is CASSQDGMGTGGQPQHF. In nucleotides, the CDR3 is TGCGCCAGCAGCCAAGATGGAATGGGGACAGGGGGGCAGCCCCAGCATTTT. This sequence joins TRBV4-3 and TRBJ1-5, with 11 bases that match TRBD1. Germline loops: CDR1 LGHNA, CDR2 YSLEER. The CDR3 is 17 amino acids. With 0 bases clipped from V and 7 bases from J, the junction kept 8 bases outside the gene matches.

This clonotype is medium-sized. V is TRBV6-2 or TRBV6-3 and J is TRBJ2-1; 8 positions agree with TRBD2. The length of the CDR3 is 14 residues. CDR1 and CDR2 (germline): MNHEY, SVGEGT. With V trimmed by 6 bases and J by 5 bases, 6 bases remained unmatched. As DNA, the CDR3 is TGTGCCAGCAGGGCAGCGGGGGAACACAATGAGCAGTTCTTC. Protein sequence: CASRAAGEHNEQFF.

This clonotype was observed a handful of times. The chain is built from TRBV2 and TRBJ1-6, with TRBD1 identical over 9 bases. The CDR3 covers 13 residues. Per the germline V gene, CDR1 is SNHLY and CDR2 is FYNNEI. J gave up 10 bases and V 8 bases, and 6 bases lay outside the gene matches. CDR3: CASGRTGESPLHF. The CDR3 bases are TGTGCCAGCGGAAGGACAGGGGAGTCACCCCTCCACTTT.

By its share, this clonotype is medium-sized. The gene calls are TRBV6-2 or TRBV6-3 and TRBJ2-3, with D perhaps matching TRBD2 (6 bases). The length of the CDR3 is 14 residues. Germline V gives CDR1 MNHEY, CDR2 SVGEGT. Trimming removed 4 bases from V and 4 bases from J, with 12 bases in between. This chain's CDR3 is CASSSWGESDTQYF. The CDR3, as DNA: TGTGCCAGCAGTTCGTGGGGGGAATCAGATACGCAGTATTTT.

Regarding this clonotype: A much larger clone lies a single base off, so this may be a read error. The J gene is TRBJ2-3, the V gene TRBV6-5; D uncertain. Per germline, CDR1 MNHEY and CDR2 SVGAGI. The CDR3 covers 13 residues. CDR3 in amino acids: CTSSYGSTDTQYF. The CDR3 region has the DNA TGTACCAGCAGTTACGGGAGCACAGATACGCAGTATTTT.

Note on this clonotype: This may be a read error: a much more frequent sequence differs by one nucleotide. The CDR3 sequence: CASSSGQDTYNNQPQHF. CDR3 in DNA: TGTGCCAGCAGTTCCGGACAGGACACTTATAACAATCAGCCCCAGCATTTT. The chain employs TRBV7-2 and TRBJ1-5; 7 bases agree with TRBD1. Germline CDR1 SGHTA, CDR2 FQGNSA. The trim removed 6 bases at V and 3 bases at J, leaving 14 bases unmatched. The CDR3 sequence is 17 residues long.

This clonotype was recorded a few times. The chain couples TRBV14 to TRBJ1-2, with D perhaps TRBD1 (5 bases). The CDR3 extends over 14 amino acids. Between the trimmed V and J ends, which lost 2 bases and 4 bases, there was a span of 11 bases. Germline assignment: CDR1 SGHDN and CDR2 FVKESK. The CDR3 region has the DNA TGTGCCAGCAGCCAAACATCCGGGACCTATGGCTACACCTTC. Translation: CASSQTSGTYGYTF.

The J gene is TRBJ1-6, the V gene TRBV28; 9 positions match TRBD1. The CDR3 sequence is 12 residues long. The trim removed 10 bases at V and 10 bases at J, leaving 5 bases unmatched. CDR1 is MDHEN and CDR2 is SYDVKM in the germline V gene. In nucleotides, the CDR3 is TGTGCCACCGACAGGGGGGTCTCACCCCTCCACTTT. This translates into CATDRGVSPLHF.

Judged by abundance, this clonotype is medium-sized. The chain recombines TRBV28 with TRBJ1-5; 10 bases match TRBD1. Germline CDR1 and CDR2: MDHEN and SYDVKM. V dropped 6 bases and J dropped 3; count of bases not matched to a gene: 8. This CDR3 comprises 16 residues. The CDR3 DNA follows: TGTGCCAGCAGCCGCCGAGGACAGGGGGTCAATCAGCCCCAGCATTTT. As protein: CASSRRGQGVNQPQHF.